This T cell receptor beta chain was recorded in a study of identifying expanded T cells in peripheral blood. Trimming pared 2 bases from V and 3 bases from J, leaving 10 bases between. In germline, CDR1 is MNHNS, CDR2 SASEGT. This CDR3 region has 15 residues. TCRdb's copy holds only in-frame clones and misses some; the assay was immunoSEQ multiplex PCR. The sample consists of tens of thousands of clones, about 87% of them appearing once. The study, taken as a whole, reports: Variance in clone template counts between approximately 2-week samples significantly increased with total template count across all healthy donors. Technical replicates showed around 1.2 changed clones; two weeks approximately 16; four weeks 19.

Comments on this clone: The antigen is not known.

Sequenced input: blood. This TCR came from a person aged 18 to 75 in good health. The chain uses TRBV6-1 and TRBJ2-2; tentatively, D is TRBD2 (5 bases). CDR3 residues: CASSETAGDTGELFF. DNA for the CDR3: TGTGCCAGCAGTGAAACAGCCGGGGACACCGGGGAGCTGTTTTTT.